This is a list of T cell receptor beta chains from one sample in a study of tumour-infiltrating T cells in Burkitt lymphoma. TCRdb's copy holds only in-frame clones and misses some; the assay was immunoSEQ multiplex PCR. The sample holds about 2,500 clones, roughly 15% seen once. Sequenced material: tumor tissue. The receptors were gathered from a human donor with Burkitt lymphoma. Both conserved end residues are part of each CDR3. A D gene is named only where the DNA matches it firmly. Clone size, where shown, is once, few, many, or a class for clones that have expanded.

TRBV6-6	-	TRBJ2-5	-	CASSRKETQYF	TGTGCCAGCAGCAGAAAGGAGACCCAGTACTTC
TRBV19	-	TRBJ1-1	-	CASSIGRGFTTEAFF	TGTGCCAGTAGTATCGGCAGGGGCTTTACCACTGAAGCTTTCTTT
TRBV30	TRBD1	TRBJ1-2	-	CASPGQGDGYTF	TGTGCCTCTCCTGGACAGGGAGATGGCTACACCTTC
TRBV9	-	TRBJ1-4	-	CASSVELGANEKLFF	TGTGCCAGCAGCGTCGAGCTTGGGGCTAATGAAAAACTGTTTTTT
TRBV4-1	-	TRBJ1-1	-	CASSHPLKQGSLGEAFF	TGCGCCAGCAGCCATCCTCTAAAACAGGGATCATTGGGTGAAGCTTTCTTT
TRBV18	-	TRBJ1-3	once	CASSPRSGNTIYF	TGTGCCAGCTCACCACGCTCTGGAAACACCATATATTTT
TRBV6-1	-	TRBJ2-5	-	CASSTGRWETQYF	TGTGCCAGCAGTACAGGGAGATGGGAGACCCAGTACTTC
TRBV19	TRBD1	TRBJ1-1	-	CASSKTGAGTEAFF	TGTGCCAGTAGCAAAACAGGGGCGGGGACTGAAGCTTTCTTT
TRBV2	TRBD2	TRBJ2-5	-	CASSRTSGGRKQETQYF	TGTGCCAGCAGTCGGACTAGCGGGGGGCGGAAACAAGAGACCCAGTACTTC
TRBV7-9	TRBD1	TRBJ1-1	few	CASSSDRRNTEAFF	TGTGCCAGCAGCTCGGACAGGAGAAACACTGAAGCTTTCTTT
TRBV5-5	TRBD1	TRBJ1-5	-	CASSLRTGSLLFYQPQHF	TGTGCCAGCAGCTTGAGGACAGGGTCCCTTCTTTTCTATCAGCCCCAGCATTTT
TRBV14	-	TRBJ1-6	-	CASSQVTGSPLHF	TGTGCCAGCAGCCAAGTAACAGGATCACCCCTCCACTTT
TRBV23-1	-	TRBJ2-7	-	CASSHRGISKSSYEQYF	TGCGCCAGCAGTCATCGAGGGATTTCTAAGAGCTCCTACGAGCAGTACTTC
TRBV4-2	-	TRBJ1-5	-	CASSQDSSGPYQPQHF	TGTGCCAGCAGCCAAGATTCATCGGGACCCTACCAGCCCCAGCATTTT
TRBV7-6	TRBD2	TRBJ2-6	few	CASSKVRGAGSGANVLTF	TGTGCCAGCAGTAAAGTGCGGGGGGCAGGCTCTGGGGCCAACGTCCTGACTTTC
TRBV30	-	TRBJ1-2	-	CAWSVRQGLGYTF	TGTGCCTGGAGTGTACGGCAGGGTCTAGGCTACACCTTC
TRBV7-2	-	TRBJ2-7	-	CASSSRVIAYEQYF	TGTGCCAGCAGTTCCAGGGTGATTGCATACGAGCAGTACTTC
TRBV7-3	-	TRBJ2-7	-	CASSLLASYEQYF	TGTGCCAGCAGCTTATTAGCCTCCTACGAGCAGTACTTC
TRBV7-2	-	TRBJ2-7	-	CASSLRGPSYEQYF	TGTGCTAGCAGCCTACGGGGGCCTTCCTACGAGCAGTACTTC
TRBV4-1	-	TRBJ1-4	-	CASSPPGGRRNEKLFF	TGCGCCAGCAGCCCTCCCGGGGGGCGGAGGAATGAAAAACTGTTTTTT
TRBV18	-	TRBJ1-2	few	CASSPGNGYTF	TGTGCCAGCTCACCAGGAAATGGCTACACCTTC
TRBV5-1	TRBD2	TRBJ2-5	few	CASSSLGGGKGETQYF	TGCGCCAGCAGCTCCTTGGGCGGGGGGAAGGGAGAGACCCAGTACTTC
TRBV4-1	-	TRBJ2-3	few	CASSQEGLVTDTQYF	TGCGCCAGCAGCCAAGAAGGGCTGGTTACAGATACGCAGTATTTT
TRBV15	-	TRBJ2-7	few	CATSRDVGGGLEYEQYF	TGTGCCACCAGCAGAGACGTGGGCGGGGGCCTCGAATACGAGCAGTACTTC
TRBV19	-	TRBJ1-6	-	CASSSTGPLGPLHF	TGTGCCAGTAGTTCGACAGGCCCTCTGGGGCCCCTCCACTTT
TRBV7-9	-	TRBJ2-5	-	CASSFRIGLGQETQYF	TGTGCCAGCAGCTTCAGAATCGGTCTGGGGCAAGAGACCCAGTACTTC
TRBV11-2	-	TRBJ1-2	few	CASSLQVHGYTF	TGTGCCAGCAGCTTACAAGTACATGGCTACACCTTC
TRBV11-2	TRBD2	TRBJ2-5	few	CASSLPGLADQETQYF	TGTGCCAGCAGCTTACCCGGACTAGCGGACCAAGAGACCCAGTACTTC
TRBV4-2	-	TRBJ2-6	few	CASSQDRVGANVLTF	TGTGCCAGCAGCCAAGACAGGGTTGGGGCCAACGTCCTGACTTTC
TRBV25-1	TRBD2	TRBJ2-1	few	CASSARLAGEEQFF	TGTGCCAGCAGTGCCCGACTAGCGGGGGAAGAGCAGTTCTTC
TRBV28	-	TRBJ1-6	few	CASSMSSYSPLHF	TGTGCCAGCAGTATGAGTTCCTATTCACCCCTCCACTTT
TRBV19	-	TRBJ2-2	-	CASSILRAQDTGKLFF	TGTGCCAGTAGTATATTGAGGGCTCAGGACACCGGGAAGCTGTTTTTT
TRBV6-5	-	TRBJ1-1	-	CASTKGRSNTEAFF	TGTGCCAGCACCAAGGGACGATCGAACACTGAAGCTTTCTTT
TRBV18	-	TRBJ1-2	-	CASSHALKNYGYTF	TGTGCCAGCTCACACGCCCTCAAGAACTATGGCTACACCTTC
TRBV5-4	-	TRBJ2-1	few	CASSLVGGREQFF	TGTGCCAGCAGCTTGGTGGGGGGGCGTGAGCAGTTCTTC
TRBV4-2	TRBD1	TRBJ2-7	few	CASSLAPGQGYEQYF	TGTGCCAGCAGCCTAGCACCGGGACAGGGTTACGAGCAGTACTTC
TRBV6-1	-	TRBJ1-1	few	CASKIAVNTEAFF	TGTGCCAGCAAAATCGCGGTGAACACTGAAGCTTTCTTT
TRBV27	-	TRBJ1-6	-	CASSSRRIGHYNSPLHF	TGTGCCAGCAGTTCCCGGCGGATAGGCCACTATAATTCACCCCTCCACTTT
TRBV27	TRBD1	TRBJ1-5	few	CASSPRGQGTREGNQPQHF	TGTGCCAGCAGTCCGCGTGGACAGGGAACGAGAGAGGGCAATCAGCCCCAGCATTTT